This TCR beta chain is from a study of identical twins. Germline CDR1 is LGHDT and CDR2 is YNNKEL (reference sequence). This CDR3 contains 14 residues. Trimming took 5 bases from V and 6 from J, leaving 13 bases between them. Each CDR3 protein is one row after TCRdb ran MiXCR on the 5' RACE reads. The repertoire consists of approximately 690,000 distinct CDR3 sequences, with roughly 6% occurring once and the leading ten covering around 2%. Material: naive T cells sorted from blood. The V and J genes are TRBV3-1 and TRBJ2-2; D not certain. The origin of this receptor is a man between 18 and 29 years old in good health. The CDR3 DNA is TGTGCCAGCAGCTTCGACATGTCGGCCGGGGAGCTGTTTTTT. It translates to CASSFDMSAGELFF.